Below, 23 T cell receptor beta chains from the same sample are listed, as sequenced in a study. Amplification of TRBV12-4/TRBJ1-2 clonotypes used adaptor-ligated barcode primers. TCRdb itself ran the multiplex PCR reads through MiXCR, one entry per CDR3 protein. The table shows 1,200 to 1,500 distinct CDR3 sequences, with 15% to 20% occurring only once. The sequencing input was naive CD4+ T cells sorted from blood. This sample's subset: naive CD4+ T cells, CD4+CD45RA+CD25-. All receptors derive from a female donor with breast cancer.

By share, this clonotype ranks as medium-sized. The V call is TRBV12-3 or TRBV12-4, the J call TRBJ1-2; 10 positions match TRBD1. V lost 6 bases to trimming and J lost 6 bases; unmatched junction nucleotides: 7. The CDR3 runs to 14 residues. CDR3 DNA sequence: TGTGCCAGCAGGTCCGGGACAGGGGTAGATGGCTACACCTTC. Protein product: CASRSGTGVDGYTF.

By share of the sample, this clonotype is hyperexpanded. The chain couples TRBV12-3 or TRBV12-4 to TRBJ1-2, with D perhaps matching TRBD1 (5 bases). Trimming took 7 bases from V and 4 from J, leaving 13 bases between them. The CDR3 extends over 13 amino acids. The CDR3 DNA is TGTGCCAGCACCGGGACCTCGGGCTATGGCTACACCTTC. Its translation: CASTGTSGYGYTF.

This clonotype was found once. The V gene is TRBV12-3 or TRBV12-4, the J gene TRBJ1-2; 9 bases are a match to TRBD1. V was clipped by 4 bases and J by 5 bases; unmatched bases: 2. The CDR3 is made up of 13 amino acids. The CDR3 here is CASSWTGEYGYTF. CDR3 sequence (DNA): TGTGCCAGCAGTTGGACAGGGGAGTATGGCTACACCTTC.

This chain connects TRBV12-3 or TRBV12-4 to TRBJ1-2; the D is unclear. V shed 6 bases and J shed 8 bases, with 19 bases lying between them. This CDR3 has 14 residues. The CDR3 nucleotides read TGTGCCAGCAGACGACCCGGCGGCGGACGAGGCTACACCTTC. It is translated as CASRRPGGGRGYTF.

This clonotype was counted between two and nine times. The genes are TRBV12-3 or TRBV12-4 and TRBJ1-2; no clear D gene. Trimming cost V 1 base and J 2 bases, with 5 bases left between them. The CDR3 covers 13 residues. Written as DNA, the CDR3 is TGTGCCAGCAGTTTAGGTCCGAACTATGGCTACACCTTC. Its translation is CASSLGPNYGYTF.

In its sample, this clonotype is medium-sized. The chain carries TRBV12-3 or TRBV12-4 and TRBJ1-2, with D unclear. CDR3 size: 13 residues. The V end was cut by 6 bases, the J end by 8 bases, with 16 bases between. The CDR3 DNA is TGTGCCAGCAGCGCCTTACGACCGGAGGGCTACACCTTC. Residues: CASSALRPEGYTF.

By sample share, this clonotype is medium-sized. This chain joins TRBV12-3 or TRBV12-4 and TRBJ1-2; perhaps TRBD1 as D (5 bases). The CDR3 spans 14 residues. Trimming shortened V by 3 bases and J by 8 bases, and 16 bases separated the two germline ends. The CDR3 loop reads CASSFGAGLDGYTF. The CDR3 nucleotides are TGTGCCAGCAGTTTTGGAGCAGGGCTGGACGGCTACACCTTC.

Relative to its sample, this clonotype is medium-sized. The chain carries TRBV12-3 or TRBV12-4 and TRBJ1-2; no definite D call. The CDR3 extends over 14 amino acids. V lost 3 bases and J 2 bases, leaving 10 bases between the germline ends. As DNA, the CDR3 is TGTGCCAGCAGTTTGAGACATTTAAACTATGGCTACACCTTC. Protein: CASSLRHLNYGYTF.

This clonotype is termed medium-sized. The chain links TRBV12-3 or TRBV12-4 to TRBJ1-2; possible D gene TRBD1, 5 bases. Trimming removed 4 bases at V and 4 bases at J, with 7 bases between. This CDR3 has 12 residues. CDR3 protein: CASSSDTYGYTF. CDR3 DNA: TGTGCCAGCAGTTCGGACACCTATGGCTACACCTTC.

Relative to its sample, this clonotype is medium-sized. V gene TRBV12-3 or TRBV12-4 combines with J gene TRBJ1-2, with D perhaps TRBD1 (6 bases). Deletions cut 5 bases from V and 2 bases from J, with 9 bases between. This CDR3 has 13 residues. CDR3 sequence: CASSLTGNYGYTF. CDR3 in DNA: TGTGCCAGCAGTCTTACAGGGAACTATGGCTACACCTTC.

Only a few counts were recorded for this clonotype. V and J are TRBV12-3 or TRBV12-4 and TRBJ1-2; TRBD1 aligns across 8 bases. With V trimmed by 3 bases and J by 9 bases, 6 bases remained unmatched. CDR3 length equals 13 residues. The CDR3 region is CASSLGQAWRYTF. CDR3 in DNA: TGTGCCAGCAGTTTGGGACAGGCCTGGCGCTACACCTTC.

This clonotype has only one observation. CDR3 loop: CASTGTSNYGYTF. Here the CDR3 DNA reads TGTGCCAGCACCGGGACATCTAACTATGGCTACACCTTC. The chain carries TRBV12-3 or TRBV12-4 and TRBJ1-2, with D possibly matching TRBD1 (6 bases). The CDR3 runs 13 residues. V lost 7 bases and J 0 bases, leaving 9 bases between the germline ends.

By share, this clonotype ranks as medium-sized (0.01 to 0.1%). The chain links TRBV12-3 or TRBV12-4 to TRBJ1-2; TRBD1 is a possible D gene (5 bases). The CDR3 contains 13 residues. V lost 6 bases and J 6 bases, leaving 14 bases between the germline ends. CDR3 protein: CASSPTGANGYTF. The CDR3 DNA follows: TGTGCCAGCAGCCCAACTGGGGCTAATGGCTACACCTTC.

This clonotype was observed a handful of times. The chain employs TRBV12-3 or TRBV12-4 and TRBJ1-2; D gene uncertain. The CDR3 sequence is 13 residues long. The CDR3: CASAANPPYGYTF. The CDR3 DNA sequence: TGTGCTTCGGCCGCCAATCCTCCCTATGGCTACACCTTC.

In its sample, this clonotype is medium-sized. This chain uses TRBV12-3 or TRBV12-4 with TRBJ1-2, with D perhaps matching TRBD1 (5 bases). CDR3 length: 16 residues. Trimming took 5 bases from V and 2 from J, leaving 18 bases between them. The CDR3 DNA follows: TGTGCCAGCAGTCCAGGACAAGCCCACGGGAACTATGGCTACACCTTC. Translating gives CASSPGQAHGNYGYTF.

This clonotype qualifies as medium-sized (0.01 to 0.1%). The chain carries TRBV12-3 or TRBV12-4 and TRBJ1-2; 7 nucleotides agree with TRBD1. J lost 7 bases, V lost 4 bases, and 3 bases had no gene match. CDR3 length equals 12 residues. The CDR3 nucleotides read TGTGCCAGCAGTTCTTGGACAGGTGGCTACACCTTC. Encoded protein: CASSSWTGGYTF.

This clonotype was detected only once. This chain uses TRBV12-3 or TRBV12-4 with TRBJ1-2; D is undetermined. The CDR3 runs 15 residues. Trimming took off 5 bases at V and 4 bases at J, with 17 bases between the two ends. The CDR3 DNA follows: TGTGCCAGCAGTAGGCCGATAGGAGGAGGCTATGGCTACACCTTC. Translation: CASSRPIGGGYGYTF.

This clonotype occurred many times. V and J are TRBV12-3 or TRBV12-4 and TRBJ1-2, with D possibly being TRBD1 (5 bases). V lost 5 bases, J lost 1 base, and 17 bases lay in between. The CDR3 has 16 residues. The CDR3 DNA reads as TGTGCCAGCAGTCCCCGGGGCCAAGCGCTTAACTATGGCTACACCTTC. Translation gives CASSPRGQALNYGYTF.

This clonotype rates as medium-sized. In DNA, the CDR3 is TGTGCCAGCAGCCCACGCGTAGACAACTATGGCTACACCTTC. This gives the protein CASSPRVDNYGYTF. The chain combines TRBV12-3 or TRBV12-4 with TRBJ1-2; D not resolved. The CDR3 covers 14 residues. Trimming pared 6 bases from V and 2 bases from J, leaving 13 bases between.

This clonotype has just a few counts. The chain combines TRBV12-3 or TRBV12-4 with TRBJ1-2, with D maybe TRBD1 (5 bases). Trimming cost V 0 bases and J 2 bases, with 7 bases left between them. The CDR3 runs to 14 residues. CDR3 nucleotides: TGTGCCAGCAGTTTAGCAGCAGGGAACTATGGCTACACCTTC. Encoded protein: CASSLAAGNYGYTF.

This clonotype was counted only a few times. J is TRBJ1-2 and V is TRBV12-3 or TRBV12-4; 7 nucleotides line up with TRBD1. With V trimmed by 5 bases and J by 2 bases, 2 bases remained unmatched. This CDR3 is built from 13 residues. CDR3 DNA: TGTGCCAGCAGTGGACAGGCAAACTATGGCTACACCTTC. Protein product: CASSGQANYGYTF.

This clonotype was seen only a few times. The chain is built from TRBV12-3 or TRBV12-4 and TRBJ1-2; 7 bases agree with TRBD1. The CDR3 has 15 residues. V shed 2 bases and J 7 bases; nucleotides not matched to a gene: 10. The CDR3 DNA sequence: TGTGCCAGCAGTTTACCACGACAGGGCAGGGCTGGCTACACCTTC. It yields the protein CASSLPRQGRAGYTF.

This clonotype is termed large. This chain links TRBV12-3 or TRBV12-4 with TRBJ1-2, with TRBD1 identical over 8 bases. The CDR3 length is 14 residues. The junction had 8 bases not matched to a gene; V was cut back by 3 bases and J by 8 bases. DNA of the CDR3: TGTGCCAGCAGTTTTACTGGACAGGGCAAAGGCTACACCTTC. As protein: CASSFTGQGKGYTF.